This is a list of T cell receptor beta chains from one sample in a study of T cell changes during pregnancy in multiple sclerosis. Sequenced by immunoSEQ multiplex PCR; TCRdb stores in-frame clones only, minus some. The sample records 60,000 to 70,000 clones, more than 75% being singletons. Specimen: peripheral blood, collected in the third trimester of pregnancy. The receptors shown here come from a female donor in good health, enrolled as a control in a pregnancy study. Each CDR3 is given with its conserved first and last residue. A D gene is named only where the DNA matches it firmly. Size tells how often a clone was seen (once, few, many) or the class of an expanded clone, and some rows leave it out.

clone_size	d_call	j_call	v_call	cdr3_nt	cdr3_aa
NA	NA	TRBJ1-1	TRBV6-5	TGTGCCAGCAGCGCCGGCACTGAAGCTTTCTTT	CASSAGTEAFF
NA	NA	TRBJ1-6	TRBV5-6	TGTGCCAGCACCGTTCATAATTCACCCCTCCACTTT	CASTVHNSPLHF
once	NA	TRBJ2-5	TRBV7-2	TGTGCCAGCAGCGGGTCCCTCGGGGAGACCCAGTACTTC	CASSGSLGETQYF
once	TRBD2	TRBJ2-3	TRBV7-2	TGTGCCAGCAGCCTAACTAGCGGGGGGGCGGCGGGTACGCAGTATTTT	CASSLTSGGAAGTQYF
NA	NA	TRBJ2-5	TRBV7-8	TGTGCCAGCAGCTTAGCGCCGCCGGGGGAGACCCAGTACTTC	CASSLAPPGETQYF
few	TRBD2	TRBJ2-3	TRBV7-2	TGTGCCAGCAGCTTACGGCGGGGGGGCAAAGATACGCAGTATTTT	CASSLRRGGKDTQYF
NA	TRBD1	TRBJ1-5	TRBV27	TGTGCCAGCAGTTCGAAGCCCCCGGGACAGAATAGCAATCAGCCCCAGCATTTT	CASSSKPPGQNSNQPQHF
NA	NA	TRBJ2-7	TRBV7-9	TGTGCCAGCAGCTTAGTCCCAGGGGCCTACGAGCAGTACTTC	CASSLVPGAYEQYF
NA	TRBD2	TRBJ2-7	TRBV11-3	TGTGCCAGCAGCGGAGGAGCTAGCGGGGGAGGCGAGCAGTACTTC	CASSGGASGGGEQYF
NA	NA	TRBJ2-1	TRBV7-9	TGTGCCAGCAGCCGCGGTCGTAAGCAGTTCTTC	CASSRGRKQFF
NA	NA	TRBJ2-7	TRBV5-1	TGCGCCAGCAGCTTGAACAGGGCGTCCTACGAGCAGTACTTC	CASSLNRASYEQYF
NA	TRBD2	TRBJ2-5	TRBV5-8	TGTGCCAGCAGCTTGGAGGGAGGGCGCGAGACCCAGTACTTC	CASSLEGGRETQYF
few	NA	TRBJ1-3	TRBV2	TGTGCCAGCCGTTCGGGGACATTCTCTGGAAACACCATATATTTT	CASRSGTFSGNTIYF
NA	NA	TRBJ2-7	TRBV5-1	TGCGCCAGCAGGGCACATCTCTCCTACGAGCAGTACTTC	CASRAHLSYEQYF
NA	NA	TRBJ2-7	TRBV6-1	TGTGCCAGCATCGGGCAGGGGGGCCACGAGCAGTACTTC	CASIGQGGHEQYF